This T cell receptor (beta chain) stems from a study of PD-L1 blockade in urothelial cancer. The method was immunoSEQ multiplex PCR; TCRdb's version includes in-frame clones alone and lacks a portion of them. The sample shows around 56,000 clones, around 84% of them seen only once. Germline trimming cut 0 bases from V and 7 bases from J; bases unmatched to any gene: 7. The CDR3 is 16 amino acids. Germline V gives CDR1 MNHEY, CDR2 SVGAGI. This chain connects TRBV6-5 to TRBJ2-1; 9 bases line up with TRBD1. The receptor was derived from a man aged 50 to 59 with urothelial cancer. Here the sequenced sample was PBMCs, taken around atezolizumab (anti-PD-L1) treatment. CDR3 coding DNA: TGTGCCAGCAGTTACTCGACAGGGACAGGGTTAAATGAGCAGTTCTTC. As protein: CASSYSTGTGLNEQFF.